This TCR beta chain was captured by sequencing in a study of blood T cell repertoires in COVID-19. In the authors' methods: Amplifying reference gene primers gave estimates of nucleated cell counts. Using immunoSEQ multiplex PCR, the repertoire was profiled, and TCRdb retains in-frame clones only, with some absent. Clone size and V and J calls were adopted from that table, with D and trimming inferred from the DNA. The table has about 220,000 clones, about 90% seen once. The CDR3 sequence is 14 residues long. Germline V gene lookup returns CDR1 LGHNA and CDR2 YNFKEQ. With 4 bases clipped from V and 8 bases from J, the junction kept 8 bases outside the gene matches.

The sequencing input was peripheral blood. The rearrangement uses TRBV4-2 and TRBJ2-4; 7 nucleotides agree with TRBD1. The receptor comes from a middle-aged man with active or convalescent COVID-19. The CDR3 region has the DNA TGTGCCAGCAGCCCGGGACAGCCAGGGGACATTCAGTACTTC. Amino acid sequence: CASSPGQPGDIQYF.